These T cell receptor beta chains were read from a single sample in a study of blood T cell repertoires in COVID-19. Generated by immunoSEQ multiplex PCR, the TCRdb table keeps only in-frame clones and is missing some. The table lists some 230,000 clones, approximately 84% of them singletons. Specimen: peripheral blood. The origin of the receptors is an older woman with acute or convalescent COVID-19. CDR3s include the opening cysteine and the closing phenylalanine or tryptophan. A D gene is named only where the DNA matches it firmly. Part of the rows lack a size; the others show once, few, many or a class for expanded clones.

TRBJ2-7 | 12 | . | . | TRBV5-6 | CASSLTGNEQYF | TGTGCCAGCAGCTTGACGGGGAACGAGCAGTACTTC
TRBJ1-3 | 15 | . | . | TRBV25-1 | CASSDPRSSGNTIYF | TGTGCCAGCAGTGATCCCCGGTCCTCTGGAAACACCATATATTTT
TRBJ1-4 | 16 | . | . | TRBV18 | CASSPRVMATNEKLFF | TGTGCCAGCTCACCCAGGGTCATGGCAACTAATGAAAAACTGTTTTTT
TRBJ1-6 | 18 | . | TRBD1 | TRBV2 | CASSDNRGHPSYNSPLHF | TGTGCCAGCAGTGATAACAGGGGCCATCCATCCTATAATTCACCCCTCCACTTT
TRBJ1-2 | 12 | . | TRBD1 | TRBV6-5 | CASMRQGDGYTF | TGTGCCAGCATGCGACAGGGGGATGGCTACACCTTC
TRBJ2-5 | 12 | . | . | TRBV11-3 | CASSYTGETQYF | TGTGCCAGCAGCTATACAGGGGAGACCCAGTACTTC
TRBJ2-1 | 13 | once | . | TRBV3-1/TRBV3-2 | CASSQGRYNEQFF | TGTGCCAGCAGCCAAGGTCGGTACAATGAGCAGTTCTTC
TRBJ1-2 | 13 | . | TRBD1 | TRBV30 | CAWSQTGGLGYTF | TGTGCCTGGAGCCAAACAGGGGGCTTGGGCTACACCTTC
TRBJ2-2 | 16 | . | TRBD2 | TRBV5-4 | CASSSQSGGNTGELFF | TGTGCCAGCAGCTCCCAGAGCGGGGGGAACACCGGGGAGCTGTTTTTT
TRBJ1-6 | 13 | few | . | TRBV4-1 | CASSLAGNSPLHF | TGCGCCAGCAGCTTGGCAGGGAATTCACCCCTCCACTTT
TRBJ2-1 | 13 | . | . | TRBV7-2 | CASTFNSLNEQFF | TGTGCCAGCACCTTTAATAGTTTGAATGAGCAGTTCTTC
TRBJ1-6 | 17 | . | . | TRBV10-2 | CASSESTGSSYNSPLHF | TGCGCCAGCAGTGAGTCGACAGGAAGCTCCTATAATTCACCCCTCCACTTT
TRBJ2-6 | 16 | . | TRBD1 | TRBV5-4 | CASTGTAVSGANVLTF | TGTGCCAGCACCGGGACAGCTGTCTCTGGGGCCAACGTCCTGACTTTC
TRBJ2-1 | 16 | . | TRBD2 | TRBV4-3 | CASSQALAGGQNEQFF | TGCGCCAGCAGCCAAGCGTTAGCGGGGGGGCAAAATGAGCAGTTCTTC
TRBJ2-2 | 13 | . | . | TRBV2 | CASGGDNTGELFF | TGTGCCAGTGGGGGCGATAACACCGGGGAGCTGTTTTTT
TRBJ1-6 | 17 | . | TRBD1 | TRBV4-1 | CASSPGQASSYNSPLHF | TGCGCCAGCAGCCCTGGACAGGCAAGCTCCTATAATTCACCCCTCCACTTT
TRBJ2-1 | 16 | once | TRBD2 | TRBV27 | CASSLFAGGPYNEQFF | TGTGCCAGCAGCCTTTTCGCGGGGGGGCCCTACAATGAGCAGTTCTTC
TRBJ2-5 | 17 | . | TRBD2 | TRBV5-1 | CASSLGTSGASVETQYF | TGCGCCAGCAGCCTCGGGACTAGCGGGGCCTCGGTGGAGACCCAGTACTTC
TRBJ1-5 | 15 | few | TRBD1 | TRBV6-5 | CATHRGAYSNQPQHF | TGTGCCACCCACAGGGGGGCTTATAGCAATCAGCCCCAGCATTTT
TRBJ2-3 | 15 | . | TRBD2 | TRBV4-3 | CASSQGRGSTDTQYF | TGCGCCAGCAGCCAGGGGCGGGGGAGCACAGATACGCAGTATTTT
TRBJ1-2 | 14 | . | . | TRBV7-2 | CASSSRRSSYGYTF | TGTGCCAGCAGCTCGAGGCGTTCCTCCTATGGCTACACCTTC
TRBJ2-2 | 14 | . | . | TRBV19 | CASSVGGNTGELFF | TGTGCCAGTAGTGTGGGGGGGAACACCGGGGAGCTGTTTTTT
TRBJ1-4 | 14 | . | . | TRBV7-2 | CASSPHLQAEKLFF | TGTGCCAGCAGCCCACATCTTCAGGCTGAAAAACTGTTTTTT
TRBJ2-7 | 14 | . | . | TRBV5-4 | CASSNKGKPYEQYF | TGTGCCAGCAGCAACAAGGGGAAACCTTACGAGCAGTACTTC